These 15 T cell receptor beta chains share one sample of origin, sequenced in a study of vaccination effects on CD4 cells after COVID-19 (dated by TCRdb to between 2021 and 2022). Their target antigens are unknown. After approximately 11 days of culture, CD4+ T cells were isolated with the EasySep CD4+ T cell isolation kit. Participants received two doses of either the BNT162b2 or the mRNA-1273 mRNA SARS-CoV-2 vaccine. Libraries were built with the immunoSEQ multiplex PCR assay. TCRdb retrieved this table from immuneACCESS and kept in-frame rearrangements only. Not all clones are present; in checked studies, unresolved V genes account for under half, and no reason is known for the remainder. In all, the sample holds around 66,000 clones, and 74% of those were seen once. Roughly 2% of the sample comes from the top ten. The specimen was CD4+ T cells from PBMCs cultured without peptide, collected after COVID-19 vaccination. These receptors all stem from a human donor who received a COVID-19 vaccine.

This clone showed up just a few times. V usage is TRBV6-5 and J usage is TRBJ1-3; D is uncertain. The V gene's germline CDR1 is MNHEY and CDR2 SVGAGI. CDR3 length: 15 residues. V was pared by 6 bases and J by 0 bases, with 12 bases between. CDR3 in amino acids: CASSRGWGSGNTIYF. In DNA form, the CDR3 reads TGTGCCAGCAGCCGCGGGTGGGGCTCTGGAAACACCATATATTTT.

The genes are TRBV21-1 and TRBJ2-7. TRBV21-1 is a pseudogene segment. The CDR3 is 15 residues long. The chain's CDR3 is CASSKEVWGIYEQYV. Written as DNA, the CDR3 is TGTGCCAGCAGCAAAGAGGTTTGGGGGATATACGAGCAGTACGTC.

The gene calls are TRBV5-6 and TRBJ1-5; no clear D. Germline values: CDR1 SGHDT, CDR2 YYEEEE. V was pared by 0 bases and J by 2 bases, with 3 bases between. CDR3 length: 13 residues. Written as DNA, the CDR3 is TGTGCCAGCAGCTTGGGGCGCAATCAGCCCCAGCATTTT. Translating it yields CASSLGRNQPQHF.

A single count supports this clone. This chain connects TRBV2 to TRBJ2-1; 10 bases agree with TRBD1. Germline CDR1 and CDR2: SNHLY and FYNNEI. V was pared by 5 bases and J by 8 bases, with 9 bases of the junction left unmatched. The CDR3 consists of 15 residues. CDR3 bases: TGTGCCAGCAGTTCCGGGACAGGGGTTCGGGATGAGCAGTTCTTC. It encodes CASSSGTGVRDEQFF.

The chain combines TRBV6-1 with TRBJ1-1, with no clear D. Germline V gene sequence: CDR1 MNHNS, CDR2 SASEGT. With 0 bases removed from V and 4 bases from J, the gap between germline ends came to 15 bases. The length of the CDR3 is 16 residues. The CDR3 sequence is CASSEAFAALGTEAFF. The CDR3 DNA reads TGTGCCAGCAGTGAAGCGTTTGCGGCGCTGGGCACTGAAGCTTTCTTT.

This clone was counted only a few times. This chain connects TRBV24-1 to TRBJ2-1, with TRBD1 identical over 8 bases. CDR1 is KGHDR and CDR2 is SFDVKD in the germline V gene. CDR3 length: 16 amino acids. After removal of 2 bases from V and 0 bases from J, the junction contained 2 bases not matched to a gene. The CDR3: CATSDSTGGSYNEQFF. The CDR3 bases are TGTGCCACCAGTGATTCAACAGGGGGCTCCTACAATGAGCAGTTCTTC.

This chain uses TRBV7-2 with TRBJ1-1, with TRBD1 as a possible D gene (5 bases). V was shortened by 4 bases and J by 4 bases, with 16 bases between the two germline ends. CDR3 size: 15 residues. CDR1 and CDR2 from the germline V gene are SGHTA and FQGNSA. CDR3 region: CASSYQQVIGTEAFF. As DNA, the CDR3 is TGTGCCAGCAGCTACCAACAGGTCATCGGCACTGAAGCTTTCTTT.

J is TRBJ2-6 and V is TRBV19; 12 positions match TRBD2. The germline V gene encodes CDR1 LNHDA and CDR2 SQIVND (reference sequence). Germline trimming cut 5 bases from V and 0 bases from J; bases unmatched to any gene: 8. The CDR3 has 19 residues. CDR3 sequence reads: CASSLRLAGAPSGANVLTF. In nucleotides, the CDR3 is TGTGCCAGTAGTCTCAGACTAGCGGGGGCCCCCTCTGGGGCCAACGTCCTGACTTTC.

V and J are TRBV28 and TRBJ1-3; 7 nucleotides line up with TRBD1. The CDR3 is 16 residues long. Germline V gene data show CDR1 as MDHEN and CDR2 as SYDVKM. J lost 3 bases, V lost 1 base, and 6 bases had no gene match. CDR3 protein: CASSLFAGGSGNTIYF. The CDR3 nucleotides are TGTGCCAGCAGTTTATTTGCAGGGGGTAGTGGAAACACCATATATTTT.

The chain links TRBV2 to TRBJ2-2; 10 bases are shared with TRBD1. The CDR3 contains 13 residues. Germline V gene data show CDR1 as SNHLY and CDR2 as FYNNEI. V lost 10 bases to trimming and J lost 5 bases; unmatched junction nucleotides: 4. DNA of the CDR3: TGTGCCACCGGACAGGGGGGGACCGGGGAGCTGTTTTTT. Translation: CATGQGGTGELFF.

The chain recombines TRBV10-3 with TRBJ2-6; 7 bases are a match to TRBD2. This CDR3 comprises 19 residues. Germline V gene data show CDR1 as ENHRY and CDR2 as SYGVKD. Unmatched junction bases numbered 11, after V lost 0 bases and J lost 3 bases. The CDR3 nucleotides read TGTGCCATCAGTGAGTCAGAGTACCTGGGGGGGAATGGGGCCAACGTCCTGACTTTC. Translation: CAISESEYLGGNGANVLTF.

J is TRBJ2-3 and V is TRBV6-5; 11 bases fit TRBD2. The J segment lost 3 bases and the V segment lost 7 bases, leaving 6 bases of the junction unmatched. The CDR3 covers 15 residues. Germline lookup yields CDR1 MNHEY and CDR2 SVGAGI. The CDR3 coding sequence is TGTGCCAGCACTCGTAGCGGGGGGGGAACAGATACGCAGTATTTT. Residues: CASTRSGGGTDTQYF.

The CDR3 region has the DNA TGTGCCAGCAGTTACCAGGGACTAGCGGACTACGAGCAGTACGTC. It encodes CASSYQGLADYEQYV. The chain uses TRBV6-6 and TRBJ2-7; 11 bases agree with TRBD2. The CDR3 totals 15 residues. V trimming: 2 bases; J trimming: 3 bases; junction bases outside the gene matches: 3. The germline V gene has CDR1 MNHNY and CDR2 SVGAGI (reference sequence).

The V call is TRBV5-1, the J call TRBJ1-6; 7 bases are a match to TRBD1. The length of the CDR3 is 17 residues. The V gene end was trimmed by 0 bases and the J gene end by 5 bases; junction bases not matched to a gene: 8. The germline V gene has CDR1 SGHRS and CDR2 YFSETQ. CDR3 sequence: CASSLGTSGTDNSPLHF. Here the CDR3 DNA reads TGCGCCAGCAGCTTGGGAACCTCCGGGACAGATAATTCACCCCTCCACTTT.

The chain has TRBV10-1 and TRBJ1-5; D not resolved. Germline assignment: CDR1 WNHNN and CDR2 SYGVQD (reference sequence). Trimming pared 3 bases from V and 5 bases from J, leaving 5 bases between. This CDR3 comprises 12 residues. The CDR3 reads CASSDSYQPQHF. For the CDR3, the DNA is TGCGCCAGCAGTGACAGTTATCAGCCCCAGCATTTT.